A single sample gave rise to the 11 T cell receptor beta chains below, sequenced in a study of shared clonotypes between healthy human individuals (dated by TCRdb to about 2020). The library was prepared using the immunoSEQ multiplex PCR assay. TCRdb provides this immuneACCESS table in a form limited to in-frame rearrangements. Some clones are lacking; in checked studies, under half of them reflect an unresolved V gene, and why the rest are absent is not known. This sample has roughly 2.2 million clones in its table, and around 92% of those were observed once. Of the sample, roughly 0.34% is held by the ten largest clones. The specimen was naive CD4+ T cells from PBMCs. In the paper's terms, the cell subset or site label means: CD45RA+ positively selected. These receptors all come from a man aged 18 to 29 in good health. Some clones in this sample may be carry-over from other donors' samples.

The CDR3 coding sequence is TGTGCCAGCAGCGAGCGGGACCCCTACGAGCAGTACTTC. Its translation: CASSERDPYEQYF. The J gene is TRBJ2-7, the V gene TRBV28, with 7 nucleotides matching TRBD2. The J segment lost 2 bases and the V segment lost 6 bases, leaving 4 bases of the junction unmatched. This CDR3 is built from 13 residues. The germline gives CDR1 MDHEN, CDR2 SYDVKM.

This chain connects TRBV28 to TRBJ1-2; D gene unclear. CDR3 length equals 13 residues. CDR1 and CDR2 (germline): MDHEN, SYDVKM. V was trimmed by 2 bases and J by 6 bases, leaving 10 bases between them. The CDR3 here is CASSLPARDGYTF. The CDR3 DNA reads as TGTGCCAGCAGTTTACCCGCGAGGGATGGCTACACCTTC.

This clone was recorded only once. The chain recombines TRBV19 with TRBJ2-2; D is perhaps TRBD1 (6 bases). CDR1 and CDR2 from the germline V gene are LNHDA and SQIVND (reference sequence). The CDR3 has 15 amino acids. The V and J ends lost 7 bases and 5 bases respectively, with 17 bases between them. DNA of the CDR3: TGTGCCAGTACTTGGGACCGGGACACAACCGGGGAGCTGTTTTTT. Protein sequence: CASTWDRDTTGELFF.

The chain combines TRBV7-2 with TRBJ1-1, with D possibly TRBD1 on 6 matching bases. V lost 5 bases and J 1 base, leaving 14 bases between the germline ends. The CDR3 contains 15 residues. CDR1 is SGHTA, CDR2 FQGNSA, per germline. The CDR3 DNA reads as TGTGCCAGCAGCCCCTACGGGACAACGAACACTGAAGCTTTCTTT. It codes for CASSPYGTTNTEAFF.

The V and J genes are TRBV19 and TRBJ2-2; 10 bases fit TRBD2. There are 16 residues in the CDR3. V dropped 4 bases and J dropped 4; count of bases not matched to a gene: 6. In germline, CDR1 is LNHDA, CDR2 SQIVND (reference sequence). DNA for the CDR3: TGTGCCAGTAGTACTTCTAGCGGGAGTAGCACCGGGGAGCTGTTTTTT. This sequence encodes CASSTSSGSSTGELFF.

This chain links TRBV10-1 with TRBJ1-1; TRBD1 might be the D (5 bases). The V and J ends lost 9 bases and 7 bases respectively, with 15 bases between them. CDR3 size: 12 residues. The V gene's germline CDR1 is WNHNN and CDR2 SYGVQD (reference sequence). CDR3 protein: CASTNRCGEAFF. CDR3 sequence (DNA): TGCGCCAGTACAAACAGGTGTGGTGAAGCTTTCTTT.

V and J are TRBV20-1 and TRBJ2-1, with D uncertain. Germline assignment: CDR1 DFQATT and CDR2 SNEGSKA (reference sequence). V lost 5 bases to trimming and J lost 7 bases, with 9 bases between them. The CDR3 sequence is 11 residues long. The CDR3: CSAPRMNEQFF. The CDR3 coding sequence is TGCAGTGCTCCAAGAATGAATGAGCAGTTCTTC.

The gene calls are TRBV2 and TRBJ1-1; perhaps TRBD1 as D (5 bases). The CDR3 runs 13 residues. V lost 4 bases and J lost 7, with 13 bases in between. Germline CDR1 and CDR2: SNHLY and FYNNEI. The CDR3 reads CASSATGRFEAFF. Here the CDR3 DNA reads TGTGCCAGCAGTGCTACAGGACGCTTTGAAGCTTTCTTT.

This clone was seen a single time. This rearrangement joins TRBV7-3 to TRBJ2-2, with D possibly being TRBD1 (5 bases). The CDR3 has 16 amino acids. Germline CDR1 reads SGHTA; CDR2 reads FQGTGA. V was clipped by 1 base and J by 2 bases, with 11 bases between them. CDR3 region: CASSLNRGANTGELFF. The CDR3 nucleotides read TGTGCCAGCAGCTTAAATAGGGGTGCCAACACCGGGGAGCTGTTTTTT.

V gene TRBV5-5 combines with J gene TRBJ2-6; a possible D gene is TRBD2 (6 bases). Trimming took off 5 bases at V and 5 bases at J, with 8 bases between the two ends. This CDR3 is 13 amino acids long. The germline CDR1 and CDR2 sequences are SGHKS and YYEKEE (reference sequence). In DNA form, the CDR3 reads TGTGCCAGCAGGGGAGGTAGGGCCAACGTCCTGACTTTC. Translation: CASRGGRANVLTF.

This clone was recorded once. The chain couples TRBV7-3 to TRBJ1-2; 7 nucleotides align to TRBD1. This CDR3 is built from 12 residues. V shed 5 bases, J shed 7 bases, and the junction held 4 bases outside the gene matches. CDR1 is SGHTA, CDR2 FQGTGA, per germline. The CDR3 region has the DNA TGTGCCAGCAGCCAGGGGGGCTCTGGCTACACCTTC. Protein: CASSQGGSGYTF.